One and the same sample provided the 13 T cell receptor beta chains below, sequenced in a study of shared clonotypes between healthy human individuals. Produced via immunoSEQ multiplex PCR; TCRdb's table is partial and in-frame only. The sample has approximately 320,000 clones, around 86% seen once; the top ten hold around 15%. The sample comprised memory CD8+ T cells sorted from blood. Subset of the sample: CD45RO+ cells pooled with CCR7-negative TemRA cells. Receptors originate from a man aged 18-30 years in good health.

The chain recombines TRBV9 with TRBJ2-7; 10 bases map to TRBD2. J gave up 3 bases and V 0 bases, and 3 bases lay outside the gene matches. The CDR3 sequence is 15 residues long. The germline gives CDR1 SGDLS, CDR2 YYNGEE. The CDR3, as DNA: TGTGCCAGCAGCGTAGGGAGCGGGGGGGACTACGAGCAGTACTTC. This encodes CASSVGSGGDYEQYF.

The V and J genes are TRBV7-9 and TRBJ2-3; TRBD2 matches 11 bases. The germline V gene encodes CDR1 SEHNR and CDR2 FQNEAQ (reference sequence). The CDR3 is 17 residues long. Losses at the gene ends were 4 bases for V and 3 bases for J; bases not matched to a gene: 9. CDR3 in amino acids: CASSSPVAGGTTDTQYF. CDR3 DNA sequence: TGTGCCAGCAGCTCGCCCGTAGCGGGAGGGACGACAGATACGCAGTATTTT. The entire variable domain, with the rest obtained from reference TRBV7-9 and TRBJ2-3, is as follows: DTGVSQNPRHKITKRGQNVTFRCDPISEHNRLYWYRQTLGQGPEFLTYFQNEAQLEKSRLLSDRFSAERPKGSFSTLEIQRTEQGDSAMYLCASSSPVAGGTTDTQYFGPGTRLTVL.

V and J are TRBV4-1 and TRBJ2-5, with TRBD1 matching over 7 bases. The germline CDR1 and CDR2 sequences are MGHRA and YSYEKL. The CDR3 has 16 amino acids. The J segment lost 3 bases and the V segment lost 0 bases, leaving 7 bases of the junction unmatched. CDR3 loop: CASSQDPTGTEETQYF. CDR3 in DNA: TGCGCCAGCAGCCAAGATCCCACCGGGACAGAAGAGACCCAGTACTTC.

V usage is TRBV7-8 and J usage is TRBJ2-1; D uncertain. Germline values: CDR1 SGHVS, CDR2 FQNEAQ. Trimming removed 3 bases from V and 0 bases from J, with 12 bases in between. This CDR3 spans 16 amino acids. CDR3 residues: CASSLKSPSSYNEQFF. The CDR3 nucleotides read TGTGCCAGCAGCTTGAAAAGCCCCAGCTCCTACAATGAGCAGTTCTTC.

This rearrangement joins TRBV5-1 to TRBJ2-2, with no clear D. This CDR3 contains 15 residues. Trimming left V 4 bases short and J 0 bases short, with 10 bases between. The V gene's germline CDR1 is SGHRS and CDR2 YFSETQ. The DNA of the CDR3 is TGCGCCAGCAGCCTGAACACCCCGAACACCGGGGAGCTGTTTTTT. This translates into CASSLNTPNTGELFF.

This sequence joins TRBV27 and TRBJ2-7; a weak D match, TRBD1 (5 bases). The CDR3 runs to 14 residues. Trimming shortened V by 1 base and J by 5 bases, and 12 bases separated the two germline ends. Germline V gene lookup returns CDR1 MNHEY and CDR2 SMNVEV (reference sequence). CDR3 region: CASSLLAGSHEQYF. CDR3 bases: TGTGCCAGCAGTTTATTGGCAGGGTCCCACGAGCAGTACTTC.

The chain has TRBV27 and TRBJ2-2, with 11 positions matching TRBD1. CDR3 length equals 17 residues. Germline CDR1 and CDR2: MNHEY and SMNVEV (reference sequence). The J segment lost 5 bases and the V segment lost 3 bases, leaving 8 bases of the junction unmatched. CDR3: CASSFGTGGMGTGELFF. CDR3 in DNA: TGTGCCAGCAGTTTTGGGACAGGGGGAATGGGGACCGGGGAGCTGTTTTTT.

The rearrangement links TRBV7-9 to TRBJ1-4; possibly TRBD1 for D (5 bases). Between the trimmed V and J ends, which lost 10 bases and 14 bases, there was a span of 17 bases. The CDR3 loop spans 11 amino acids. From germline, CDR1 is SEHNR and CDR2 FQNEAQ (reference sequence). The CDR3: CATSPGGGLFF. CDR3 DNA sequence: TGTGCCACCTCACCGGGGGGAGGGCTGTTTTTT.

The genes are TRBV19 and TRBJ1-6; D unresolved. Trimming pared 4 bases from V and 8 bases from J, leaving 15 bases between. CDR3 length: 15 amino acids. The germline V gene encodes CDR1 LNHDA and CDR2 SQIVND (reference sequence). The CDR3 sequence is CASSNFRENDSPLHF. CDR3 DNA: TGTGCCAGTAGTAACTTCCGGGAAAATGATTCACCCCTCCACTTT.

The chain is built from TRBV15 and TRBJ1-1, with D maybe TRBD1 (5 bases). CDR1 LNHNV and CDR2 YYDKDF come from the germline V gene (reference sequence). The CDR3 spans 14 residues. Trimming pared 1 base from V and 5 bases from J, leaving 11 bases between. The CDR3 protein is CATSRAGMGTEAFF. The CDR3 DNA sequence: TGTGCCACCAGCAGAGCAGGGATGGGGACTGAAGCTTTCTTT.

This chain joins TRBV7-9 and TRBJ1-4; 8 bases are shared with TRBD1. The trim removed 5 bases at V and 5 bases at J, leaving 4 bases unmatched. Per the germline V gene, CDR1 is SEHNR and CDR2 is FQNEAQ (reference sequence). This CDR3 has 14 amino acids. CDR3 in amino acids: CASSPWTGNEKLFF. In DNA form, the CDR3 reads TGTGCCAGCAGCCCGTGGACAGGGAATGAAAAACTGTTTTTT.

This CDR3 reads CASSQWPLEGTGELFF. CDR3 sequence (DNA): TGCGCCAGCAGCCAATGGCCTTTGGAGGGCACCGGGGAGCTGTTTTTT. The rearrangement joins TRBV4-3 to TRBJ2-2; maybe TRBD2 (6 bases). The length of the CDR3 is 16 residues. Germline values: CDR1 LGHNA, CDR2 YSLEER. Between the trimmed V and J ends, which lost 2 bases and 4 bases, there was a span of 14 bases.

The rearrangement uses TRBV7-6 and TRBJ2-7; no clear D. The CDR3 totals 13 residues. Trimming took 0 bases from V and 3 from J, leaving 6 bases between them. The V gene's germline CDR1 is SGHVS and CDR2 FNYEAQ. The CDR3 bases are TGTGCCAGCAGCTTAGCAGATCGCTACGAGCAGTACTTC. Its translation: CASSLADRYEQYF.